This TCR beta chain emerged from a study of beta chain features in type 1 diabetes. Study-level information: Sorted cells, some 98,000,000 in number, were examined across all samples.

Concerning this clone itself: The antigen remains undetermined.

Study-level findings and limits: In cDNA sequencing, cells with high TCR expression could be over-represented. PCR might preferentially amplify shorter templates, equally in patients and controls.

Each of the CD4+ naive, central memory, regulatory and stem cell-like memory populations was sorted via CD45RO/CCR7/CD25/CD127/CD95/CD27. CDR3 size: 13 residues. Germline V gives CDR1 MNHEY, CDR2 SMNVEV (reference sequence). V lost 2 bases, J lost 7 bases, and 11 bases lay in between. Isolated RNA was reverse transcribed in full, so expressed TCRB transcripts were sequenced. Repertoires were generated with immunoSEQ multiplex PCR, while TCRdb's copy carries only in-frame clones and drops some. The sample has 350,000 to 450,000 clones; more than 11% are singletons. The chain carries TRBV27 and TRBJ2-5; D remains ambiguous. The TCR sequence derives from a man younger than 40 in good health. Material for sequencing was naive CD4+ T cells from blood. CDR3 in amino acids: CASSLLDRRTQYF. CDR3 DNA: TGTGCCAGCAGTTTACTGGACCGGAGGACCCAGTACTTC.